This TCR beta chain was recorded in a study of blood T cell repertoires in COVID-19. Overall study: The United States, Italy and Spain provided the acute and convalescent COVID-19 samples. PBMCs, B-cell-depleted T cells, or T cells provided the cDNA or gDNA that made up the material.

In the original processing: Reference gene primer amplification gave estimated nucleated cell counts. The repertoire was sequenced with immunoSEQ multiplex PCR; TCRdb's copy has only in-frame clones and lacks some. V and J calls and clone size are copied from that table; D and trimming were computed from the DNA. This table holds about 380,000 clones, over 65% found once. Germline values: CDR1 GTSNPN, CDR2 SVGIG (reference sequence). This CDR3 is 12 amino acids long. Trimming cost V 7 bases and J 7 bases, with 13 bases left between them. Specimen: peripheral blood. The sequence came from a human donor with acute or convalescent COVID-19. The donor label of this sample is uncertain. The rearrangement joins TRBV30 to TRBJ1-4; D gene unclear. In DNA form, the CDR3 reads TGTGCCTCACGTCCGGGTACTGAAAAACTGTTTTTT. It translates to CASRPGTEKLFF. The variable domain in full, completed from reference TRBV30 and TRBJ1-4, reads SQTIHQWPATLVQPVGSPLSLECTVEGTSNPNLYWYRQAAGRGLQLLFYSVGIGQISSEVPQNLSASRPQDRQFILSSKKLLLSDSGFYLCASRPGTEKLFFGSGTQLSVL.